The 17 T cell receptor beta chains in this list originate from one sample, sequenced in a study of early T cells in non-severe SARS-CoV-2 infection. TCRdb re-called the 5' RACE reads through MiXCR, storing one row per CDR3 protein. The sample has nearly 60,000 distinct CDR3 sequences; roughly 12% are singletons. The material sequenced was whole blood. The receptors come from an adult who was a healthcare worker with PCR-confirmed SARS-CoV-2 infection or an uninfected control (not recorded which).

The sample holds many counts of this clonotype. This chain joins TRBV27 and TRBJ1-1, with D tentatively TRBD1 (5 bases). V was cut by 5 bases and J by 2 bases, with 15 bases left in between. This CDR3 is 15 amino acids long. Germline CDR1 reads MNHEY; CDR2 reads SMNVEV (reference sequence). CDR3 loop: CASSPTVLSNTEAFF. Here the CDR3 DNA reads TGTGCCAGCAGTCCGACAGTGTTGTCAAACACTGAAGCTTTCTTT.

This clonotype has at least ten counts. The chain is built from TRBV27 and TRBJ1-1, with a possible D match to TRBD1 (6 bases). Trimming cost V 3 bases and J 1 base, with 12 bases left between them. The germline V gene encodes CDR1 MNHEY and CDR2 SMNVEV (reference sequence). This CDR3 comprises 15 residues. The CDR3 DNA sequence: TGTGCCAGCAGTTTGACAGGTCTCTGGAACACTGAAGCTTTCTTT. This codes for CASSLTGLWNTEAFF.

This clonotype was found many times. Here the CDR3 DNA reads TGTGCCAGCAGCTTAGCGGTAGCAGAAGCTTTCTTT. Protein: CASSLAVAEAFF. The chain recombines TRBV7-2 with TRBJ1-1; D is unclear. The CDR3 extends over 12 amino acids. Germline V gene lookup returns CDR1 SGHTA and CDR2 FQGNSA. Trimming removed 0 bases from V and 8 bases from J, with 7 bases in between.

This clonotype was recorded a few times. V and J are TRBV27 and TRBJ2-3, with D perhaps TRBD2 (5 bases). V lost 11 bases, J lost 2 bases, and 8 bases lay in between. This CDR3 has 11 residues. Germline assignment: CDR1 MNHEY and CDR2 SMNVEV (reference sequence). In DNA, the CDR3 is TGTGCCGGGCTAGCCACAGATACGCAGTATTTT. Its translation is CAGLATDTQYF.

There are a few counts of this clonotype. The CDR3 region is CASSLFASGGAYNEQFF. For the CDR3, the DNA is TGCGCCAGCAGCCTATTCGCGAGCGGGGGGGCCTACAATGAGCAGTTCTTC. This sequence joins TRBV4-1 and TRBJ2-1; TRBD2 aligns across 10 bases. The CDR3 extends over 17 amino acids. Germline-derived CDR1 and CDR2 are MGHRA and YSYEKL. V lost 4 bases, J lost 2 bases, and 8 bases stayed unmatched.

This clonotype was picked up a small number of times. The rearrangement uses TRBV9 and TRBJ2-7; the D gene is possibly TRBD2 (7 bases). Trimming stripped 4 bases from V and 0 bases from J, with 20 bases between. Germline CDR1 and CDR2: SGDLS and YYNGEE. This CDR3 is 17 amino acids long. CDR3 sequence (DNA): TGTGCCAGCAGCCTCCCATACGGGGGGCTAAGCTCCTACGAGCAGTACTTC. Encoded protein: CASSLPYGGLSSYEQYF.

The rearrangement joins TRBV29-1 to TRBJ2-7; D is undetermined. Deletions cut 2 bases from V and 0 bases from J, with 8 bases between. This CDR3 contains 13 residues. The germline CDR1 and CDR2 sequences are SQVTM and ANQGSEA. This CDR3 is CSVEIGYSYEQYF. Here the CDR3 DNA reads TGCAGCGTTGAAATAGGGTACTCCTACGAGCAGTACTTC.

The chain carries TRBV6-6 and TRBJ1-1; a possible D gene is TRBD1 (6 bases). V was clipped by 10 bases and J by 4 bases, with 25 bases between them. Germline CDR1 MNHNY, CDR2 SVGAGI (reference sequence). The CDR3 runs to 16 residues. CDR3 DNA sequence: TGTGCCACCTGCCAGGGGCGGAGCCCCCAGGGCACTGAAGCTTTCTTT. The encoded protein is CATCQGRSPQGTEAFF.

The chain recombines TRBV28 with TRBJ1-1; TRBD1 might be the D (6 bases). V lost 6 bases, J lost 11 bases, and 22 bases lay in between. Germline V gene sequence: CDR1 MDHEN, CDR2 SYDVKM. This CDR3 contains 14 residues. CDR3 region: CASSPSRGLELAFF. The CDR3 nucleotides read TGTGCCAGCAGCCCGAGTCGGGGGCTAGAATTGGCTTTCTTT. The full variable domain, in which reference TRBV28 and TRBJ1-1 provide the parts outside the CDR3, is DVKVTQSSRYLVKRTGEKVFLECVQDMDHENMFWYRQDPGLGLRLIYFSYDVKMKEKGDIPEGYSVSREKKERFSLILESASTNQTSMYLCASSPSRGLELAFFGQGTRLTVV.

The table lists this clonotype with a few counts. The chain employs TRBV3-1 and TRBJ2-3, with TRBD2 identical over 9 bases. Germline V CDR1 and CDR2: LGHDT, YNNKEL (reference sequence). With V trimmed by 5 bases and J by 4 bases, 7 bases remained unmatched. CDR3 length equals 15 residues. CDR3 sequence reads: CASSDGGGAADTQYF. CDR3 DNA: TGTGCCAGCAGCGACGGCGGGGGGGCAGCAGATACGCAGTATTTT.

In this sample, this clonotype turned up many times. The V and J genes are TRBV12-3 or TRBV12-4 and TRBJ2-7, with 10 bases lining up with TRBD1. The trim removed 4 bases at V and 4 bases at J, leaving 4 bases unmatched. This CDR3 contains 14 residues. CDR3 bases: TGTGCCAGCAGTTCGACAGGGGGCGCGTACGAGCAGTACTTC. Encoded protein: CASSSTGGAYEQYF.

This clonotype was detected many times. The rearrangement uses TRBV3-1 and TRBJ2-1, with D possibly TRBD1 on 5 matching bases. The CDR3 contains 16 residues. Trimming cost V 2 bases and J 6 bases, with 17 bases left between them. Germline loops: CDR1 LGHDT, CDR2 YNNKEL (reference sequence). The CDR3 loop reads CASSQLTTLRGNEQFF. In DNA, the CDR3 is TGTGCCAGCAGCCAACTTACTACCCTTAGGGGCAATGAGCAGTTCTTC.

V gene TRBV20-1 combines with J gene TRBJ2-1; maybe TRBD2 (6 bases). The CDR3 runs to 14 residues. Germline-derived CDR1 and CDR2 are DFQATT and SNEGSKA (reference sequence). Trimming pared 2 bases from V and 4 bases from J, leaving 12 bases between. CDR3: CSARRWGLYNEQFF. The CDR3 bases are TGCAGTGCTAGACGGTGGGGACTTTACAATGAGCAGTTCTTC.

The genes are TRBV5-1 and TRBJ1-4, with a tentative D call TRBD1 (6 bases). This CDR3 comprises 15 residues. Trimming took off 4 bases at V and 0 bases at J, with 10 bases between the two ends. Germline values: CDR1 SGHRS, CDR2 YFSETQ. CDR3 coding DNA: TGCGCCAGCAGCCGGGGGACAACAACTAATGAAAAACTGTTTTTT. It is translated as CASSRGTTTNEKLFF.

There are many counts of this clonotype. The V gene is TRBV29-1, the J gene TRBJ1-2; TRBD1 matches at 7 bases. Looked up from germline, CDR1 is SQVTM and CDR2 is ANQGSEA. CDR3 length: 14 amino acids. V was pared by 6 bases and J by 7 bases, with 14 bases of the junction left unmatched. The chain's CDR3 is CSVASSGGSTGYTF. CDR3 in DNA: TGCAGCGTCGCGTCTTCAGGGGGGTCAACTGGCTACACCTTC. Drawing the rest from reference TRBV29-1 and TRBJ1-2, the complete variable domain is SAVISQKPSRDICQRGTSLTIQCQVDSQVTMMFWYRQQPGQSLTLIATANQGSEATYESGFVIDKFPISRPNLTFSTLTVSNMSPEDSSIYLCSVASSGGSTGYTFGSGTRLTVV.

Of note for this clonotype: A much bigger clone sits one base away, suggesting this may be a read error. Since no conserved phenylalanine or tryptophan closes the CDR3, a read error is the likely cause. This chain uses TRBV20-1 with TRBJ2-1, with D maybe TRBD1 (5 bases). The CDR3 is 16 amino acids. V was clipped by 5 bases and J by 1 base, with 18 bases between them. The germline V gene encodes CDR1 DFQATT and CDR2 SNEGSKA (reference sequence). The CDR3 sequence is CSAASLGAESYNEQFS. The DNA of the CDR3 is TGCAGTGCTGCCTCCCTAGGGGCCGAATCCTACAATGAGCAGTTCTCC.

The CDR3 loop is CASSYSTASSYNSPLHF. The CDR3 nucleotides read TGTGCCAGCAGTTACTCGACGGCTAGCTCCTATAATTCACCCCTCCACTTT. J is TRBJ1-6 and V is TRBV6-5; D gene uncertain. CDR3 length: 17 amino acids. The germline V gene has CDR1 MNHEY and CDR2 SVGAGI. Trimming pared 0 bases from V and 0 bases from J, leaving 9 bases between.